One sample yielded the 32 T cell receptor beta chains listed below, sequenced in a study of T cell changes during pregnancy in multiple sclerosis. The assay was immunoSEQ multiplex PCR, and TCRdb's table has in-frame clones only and misses some. Of about 44,000 clones listed, approximately 96% are singletons. The input for sequencing was peripheral blood, taken in the second trimester of pregnancy. The receptors originated from a female donor with multiple sclerosis, enrolled in a pregnancy study.

V gene TRBV4-3 combines with J gene TRBJ2-1; 12 positions agree with TRBD2. The CDR3 has 18 residues. The junction had 14 bases not matched to a gene; V was cut back by 5 bases and J by 6 bases. Germline CDR1 and CDR2: LGHNA and YSLEER. The CDR3 DNA reads as TGCGCCAGCAGCTCACGACTAGCGGGGGAGACCTCTGCCAATGAGCAGTTCTTC. This codes for CASSSRLAGETSANEQFF.

In its sample, this clone was seen once. This chain uses TRBV14 with TRBJ2-1, with 7 positions matching TRBD1. Germline loops: CDR1 SGHDN, CDR2 FVKESK. The CDR3 is made up of 15 amino acids. With V trimmed by 0 bases and J by 6 bases, 5 bases remained unmatched. CDR3 DNA sequence: TGTGCCAGCAGCCAAGATTCTAGACAGGGCAATGAGCAGTTCTTC. Translating it yields CASSQDSRQGNEQFF.

This chain uses TRBV5-1 with TRBJ2-3; D gene unclear. The ends were cut back, 0 bases at V and 2 bases at J, with 7 bases in the middle. Per the germline V gene, CDR1 is SGHRS and CDR2 is YFSETQ. CDR3 length: 14 residues. CDR3 DNA sequence: TGCGCCAGCAGCTTGGGAACTTCCACAGATACGCAGTATTTT. As protein: CASSLGTSTDTQYF.

The V and J genes are TRBV18 and TRBJ2-5; D unclear. V was pared by 5 bases and J by 5 bases, with 9 bases between. The CDR3 has 12 residues. Germline lookup yields CDR1 KGHSH and CDR2 LQKENI. The CDR3 region has the DNA TGTGCCAGCTCAAGTCCCAGTGAGACCCAGTACTTC. It specifies CASSSPSETQYF. The full variable domain, its missing parts supplied by reference TRBV18 and TRBJ2-5, is NAGVMQNPRHLVRRRGQEARLRCSPMKGHSHVYWYRQLPEEGLKFMVYLQKENIIDESGMPKERFSAEFPKEGPSILRIQQVVRGDSAAYFCASSSPSETQYFGPGTRLLVL.

The J gene is TRBJ2-3, the V gene TRBV19; 13 bases align to TRBD2. There are 19 residues in the CDR3. Unmatched junction bases numbered 16, after V lost 6 bases and J lost 4 bases. In germline, CDR1 is LNHDA, CDR2 SQIVND (reference sequence). The CDR3 nucleotides are TGTGCCAGTAGCGGGAGGACATTCGGACTAGCGGGAGACGCAGATACGCAGTATTTT. Translation gives CASSGRTFGLAGDADTQYF.

This rearrangement joins TRBV10-3 to TRBJ2-1, with 9 bases identical to TRBD2. Germline lookup yields CDR1 ENHRY and CDR2 SYGVKD. This CDR3 has 14 amino acids. With V trimmed by 0 bases and J by 10 bases, 4 bases remained unmatched. The CDR3 reads CAISESEAGGEQFF. CDR3 nucleotide sequence: TGTGCCATCAGTGAGTCCGAAGCGGGAGGCGAGCAGTTCTTC.

For the CDR3, the DNA is TGCGCCAGCAGCTTGGACGGGGTGGGCACTGAAGCTTTCTTT. Its protein product is CASSLDGVGTEAFF. The chain couples TRBV5-1 to TRBJ1-1; D is undetermined. Germline V gene sequence: CDR1 SGHRS, CDR2 YFSETQ. V was cut by 0 bases and J by 4 bases, with 10 bases left in between. CDR3 length: 14 amino acids.

The J gene is TRBJ2-7, the V gene TRBV2; 7 bases agree with TRBD2. The CDR3 runs to 16 residues. CDR1 and CDR2 (germline): SNHLY, FYNNEI. The V segment lost 8 bases and the J segment 4 bases; nucleotides outside the gene matches: 17. The DNA for the CDR3 is TGTGCCAGCGGGGGGTACGGGGGGAGCAGTCGGTACGAGCAGTACTTC. It translates to CASGGYGGSSRYEQYF.

This sequence joins TRBV25-1 and TRBJ2-5; D not resolved. Germline V CDR1 and CDR2: MGHDK, SYGVNS. Trimming pared 1 base from V and 3 bases from J, leaving 9 bases between. CDR3 length equals 14 residues. CDR3 amino acids: CASSEFGPEETQYF. The CDR3 DNA follows: TGTGCCAGCAGTGAATTTGGGCCAGAAGAGACCCAGTACTTC.

The rearrangement uses TRBV5-4 and TRBJ1-1; 9 bases match TRBD1. The CDR3 has 13 residues. Germline loops: CDR1 SGHNT, CDR2 YYREEE (reference sequence). V lost 9 bases, J lost 5 bases, and 8 bases stayed unmatched. CDR3 nucleotide sequence: TGTGCCACGTGGACAGGGGAAAGGACTGAAGCTTTCTTT. Protein product: CATWTGERTEAFF.

This clone occurred a few times. DNA of the CDR3: TGTGCCAGCACCTCACCTGGCTTAGAGCAGTACTTC. Translating it yields CASTSPGLEQYF. This chain connects TRBV28 to TRBJ2-7, with D uncertain. This CDR3 contains 12 residues. Deletions cut 7 bases from V and 7 bases from J, with 14 bases between. CDR1 is MDHEN, CDR2 SYDVKM, per germline. The full variable domain, its missing parts supplied by reference TRBV28 and TRBJ2-7, is DVKVTQSSRYLVKRTGEKVFLECVQDMDHENMFWYRQDPGLGLRLIYFSYDVKMKEKGDIPEGYSVSREKKERFSLILESASTNQTSMYLCASTSPGLEQYFGPGTRLTVT.

The chain couples TRBV4-3 to TRBJ2-7, with D possibly TRBD2 on 5 matching bases. The CDR3 is 16 residues long. V gave up 0 bases and J gave up 0 bases, with 12 bases separating them. Germline V CDR1 and CDR2: LGHNA, YSLEER. The CDR3 bases are TGCGCCAGCAGCCAAGATCGGGTAGGGAGCTCCTACGAGCAGTACTTC. Translation: CASSQDRVGSSYEQYF.

The rearrangement links TRBV19 to TRBJ2-7; TRBD1 might be the D (6 bases). Germline V gives CDR1 LNHDA, CDR2 SQIVND (reference sequence). The length of the CDR3 is 14 residues. Trimming pared 3 bases from V and 4 bases from J, leaving 13 bases between. CDR3 bases: TGTGCCAGTAGTATTGACACAGGGAAGTACGAGCAGTACTTC. It translates to CASSIDTGKYEQYF.

The CDR3 spells CASSKGTALNYGYTF. CDR3 bases: TGTGCCAGCAGCAAAGGGACAGCCCTTAACTATGGCTACACCTTC. V gene TRBV27 combines with J gene TRBJ1-2; 7 bases align to TRBD1. Per the germline V gene, CDR1 is MNHEY and CDR2 is SMNVEV (reference sequence). The CDR3 has 15 residues. V gave up 6 bases and J gave up 1 base; unmatched junction bases: 8.

This chain's CDR3 is CAARSGANVLTF. The CDR3 DNA reads as TGTGCCGCGAGATCTGGGGCCAACGTCCTGACTTTC. This chain links TRBV10-3 with TRBJ2-6; D remains unclear. The CDR3 sequence is 12 residues long. V lost 11 bases and J lost 1, with 6 bases in between. The germline gives CDR1 ENHRY, CDR2 SYGVKD.

This clone has just one count. The DNA of the CDR3 is TGTGCCCGCAGGCATAGCGGGAGTTCCTACAATGAGCAGTTCTTC. Encoded protein: CARRHSGSSYNEQFF. The V call is TRBV30, the J call TRBJ2-1; 9 bases are shared with TRBD2. The CDR3 has 15 residues. Germline loops: CDR1 GTSNPN, CDR2 SVGIG (reference sequence). V lost 8 bases, J lost 1 base, and 9 bases stayed unmatched.

V is TRBV19 and J is TRBJ2-7; 7 positions agree with TRBD1. The germline V gene encodes CDR1 LNHDA and CDR2 SQIVND (reference sequence). CDR3 length: 14 amino acids. After removal of 2 bases from V and 3 bases from J, the junction contained 4 bases not matched to a gene. The CDR3 sequence is CASSITGVVYEQYF. CDR3 in DNA: TGTGCCAGTAGTATAACAGGGGTGGTCTACGAGCAGTACTTC.

This clone has just a few counts. The chain links TRBV9 to TRBJ2-2; D is undetermined. Per germline, CDR1 SGDLS and CDR2 YYNGEE. The CDR3 length is 12 residues. V was clipped by 4 bases and J by 7 bases, with 8 bases between them. This CDR3 is CASSPSDGELFF. DNA for the CDR3: TGTGCCAGCAGCCCCTCAGACGGGGAGCTGTTTTTT.

Of note for this clone: Other DNA sequences in this sample translate to the same CDR3. The V and J genes are TRBV18 and TRBJ2-2, with TRBD1 as a possible D gene (6 bases). Germline assignment: CDR1 KGHSH and CDR2 LQKENI. The CDR3 runs 14 residues. Trimming took off 3 bases at V and 1 base at J, with 6 bases between the two ends. CDR3 in DNA: TGTGCCAGCTCACCGGGACAGAACACCGGGGAGCTGTTTTTT. The encoded protein is CASSPGQNTGELFF.

This chain connects TRBV5-1 to TRBJ1-1, with D hard to call. Looked up from germline, CDR1 is SGHRS and CDR2 is YFSETQ. The CDR3 has 15 residues. Trimming pared 0 bases from V and 1 base from J, leaving 10 bases between. This CDR3 is CASSLDGGRNTEAFF. CDR3 DNA sequence: TGCGCCAGCAGCTTGGATGGAGGTAGGAACACTGAAGCTTTCTTT.

V gene TRBV13 combines with J gene TRBJ2-7, with D unresolved. This CDR3 spans 14 amino acids. V lost 2 bases to trimming and J lost 4 bases, with 12 bases between them. Germline-derived CDR1 and CDR2 are PRHDT and FYEKMQ (reference sequence). Here the CDR3 DNA reads TGTGCCAGCAGCTTAACGCTAGTAGGATACGAGCAGTACTTC. Residues: CASSLTLVGYEQYF.

This sequence joins TRBV10-3 and TRBJ1-5; D gene unclear. The CDR3 sequence is 13 residues long. The germline CDR1 and CDR2 sequences are ENHRY and SYGVKD. The V end was cut by 4 bases, the J end by 4 bases, with 8 bases between. The chain's CDR3 is CAISGGGNQPQHF. CDR3 sequence (DNA): TGTGCCATCAGTGGCGGCGGGAATCAGCCCCAGCATTTT.

This clone has a single count. The chain carries TRBV23-1 and TRBJ2-5; 9 bases align to TRBD2. TRBV23-1 counts as an open reading frame of uncertain function. This CDR3 is 14 amino acids long. Losses at the gene ends were 4 bases for V and 5 bases for J; bases not matched to a gene: 5. CDR3 sequence: CASSRLAGSETQYF. DNA of the CDR3: TGCGCCAGCAGTCGTCTAGCGGGGAGCGAGACCCAGTACTTC.

The genes are TRBV30 and TRBJ2-3; 7 bases fit TRBD2. Germline lookup yields CDR1 GTSNPN and CDR2 SVGIG (reference sequence). The trim removed 4 bases at V and 7 bases at J, leaving 2 bases unmatched. There are 11 residues in the CDR3. The chain's CDR3 is CAWTSGYTQYF. The CDR3 bases are TGTGCCTGGACTAGCGGTTATACGCAGTATTTT.

The chain employs TRBV27 and TRBJ2-5; 8 bases agree with TRBD2. Germline CDR1 reads MNHEY; CDR2 reads SMNVEV (reference sequence). CDR3 length: 13 residues. Unmatched junction bases numbered 5, after V lost 7 bases and J lost 4 bases. This chain's CDR3 is CASTQRGGETQYF. The CDR3 region has the DNA TGTGCCAGCACACAACGGGGGGGAGAGACCCAGTACTTC.

This clone occurred once. The CDR3 region is CASSDSGPTDTQYF. CDR3 coding DNA: TGTGCCAGCAGTGACAGTGGGCCCACAGATACGCAGTATTTT. V gene TRBV6-4 combines with J gene TRBJ2-3; no clear D. This CDR3 comprises 14 residues. Trimming pared 2 bases from V and 2 bases from J, leaving 8 bases between. CDR1 MRHNA and CDR2 SNTAGT come from the germline V gene.

In this sample, this clone turned up once. This sequence joins TRBV5-5 and TRBJ2-7; D not certain. Germline CDR1 reads SGHKS; CDR2 reads YYEKEE (reference sequence). The CDR3 covers 12 residues. Trimming pared 4 bases from V and 6 bases from J, leaving 11 bases between. The CDR3 here is CASSLTLIEQYF. CDR3 sequence (DNA): TGTGCCAGCAGCCTCACGCTAATCGAGCAGTACTTC.

The chain links TRBV7-9 to TRBJ1-1; 8 bases are a match to TRBD1. Germline-derived CDR1 and CDR2 are SEHNR and FQNEAQ (reference sequence). CDR3 length: 17 amino acids. Germline trimming cut 2 bases from V and 5 bases from J; bases unmatched to any gene: 13. CDR3 region: CASSLRARQGAVTEAFF. The CDR3 region has the DNA TGTGCCAGCAGCTTAAGGGCCCGTCAGGGGGCAGTAACTGAAGCTTTCTTT. The full variable domain, its missing parts supplied by reference TRBV7-9 and TRBJ1-1, is DTGVSQNPRHKITKRGQNVTFRCDPISEHNRLYWYRQTLGQGPEFLTYFQNEAQLEKSRLLSDRFSAERPKGSFSTLEIQRTEQGDSAMYLCASSLRARQGAVTEAFFGQGTRLTVV.

This chain joins TRBV27 and TRBJ1-1, with D hard to call. V gave up 6 bases and J gave up 0 bases, with 20 bases separating them. This CDR3 has 17 residues. Germline CDR1 MNHEY, CDR2 SMNVEV (reference sequence). The CDR3 spells CASRLSPLGRLNTEAFF. In DNA form, the CDR3 reads TGTGCCAGCAGACTCTCACCTCTCGGTCGCCTGAACACTGAAGCTTTCTTT.

This clone was recorded only once. This sequence joins TRBV7-3 and TRBJ2-1, with no clear D. Per germline, CDR1 SGHTA and CDR2 FQGTGA. V was pared by 2 bases and J by 9 bases, with 11 bases between. The CDR3 spans 13 residues. The CDR3 DNA reads TGTGCCAGCAGCTTATACTATGGCTTTGAGCAGTTCTTC. This translates into CASSLYYGFEQFF.

The CDR3 protein is CASSQNSPNTGELFF. CDR3 DNA sequence: TGCGCCAGCAGTCAGAACAGTCCGAACACCGGGGAGCTGTTTTTT. V gene TRBV5-1 combines with J gene TRBJ2-2, with D uncertain. Germline CDR1 SGHRS, CDR2 YFSETQ. V was clipped by 5 bases and J by 0 bases, with 11 bases between them. CDR3 length: 15 residues.

The rearrangement joins TRBV21-1 to TRBJ2-4; the table names TRBD1, a call not compared with the DNA. TRBV21-1 is classified as a pseudogene. This CDR3 contains 19 residues. The CDR3 reads CASSKPPRTGWWAKNIQYF. The CDR3 nucleotides read TGTGCCAGCAGCAAACCCCCCCGGACAGGCTGGTGGGCCAAAAACATTCAGTACTTC.